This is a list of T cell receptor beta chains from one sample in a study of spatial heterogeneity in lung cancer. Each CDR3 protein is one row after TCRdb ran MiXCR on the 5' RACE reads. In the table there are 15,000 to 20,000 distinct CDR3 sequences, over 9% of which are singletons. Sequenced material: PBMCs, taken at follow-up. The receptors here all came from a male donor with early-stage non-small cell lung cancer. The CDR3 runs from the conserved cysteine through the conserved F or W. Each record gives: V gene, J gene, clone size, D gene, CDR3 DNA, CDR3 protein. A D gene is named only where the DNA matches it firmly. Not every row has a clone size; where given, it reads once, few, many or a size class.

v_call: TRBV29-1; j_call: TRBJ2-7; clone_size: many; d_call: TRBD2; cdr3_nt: TGCAGCGTTGTAGGGGGGGCTAGCGGGGTTCTGGAGCAGTACTTC; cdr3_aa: CSVVGGASGVLEQYF
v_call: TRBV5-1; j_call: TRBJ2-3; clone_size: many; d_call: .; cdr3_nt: TGCGCCAGCAGGGAAGTGCCCCTCCACTACACAGATACGCAGTATTTT; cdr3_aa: CASREVPLHYTDTQYF
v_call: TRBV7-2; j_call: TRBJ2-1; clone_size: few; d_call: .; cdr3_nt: TGTGCCAGCAGCTTAGTAGTGGGAGAGCAGTTCTTC; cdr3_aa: CASSLVVGEQFF
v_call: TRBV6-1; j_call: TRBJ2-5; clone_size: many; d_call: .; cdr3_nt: TGTGCCAGCAGTGAAGCTTCGGGGGAGACCCAGTACTTC; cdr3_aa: CASSEASGETQYF
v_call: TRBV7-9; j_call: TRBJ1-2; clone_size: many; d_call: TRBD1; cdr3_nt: TGTGCCAGCAGCCCCCAGGGACAGGGGCTCTACTACACCTTC; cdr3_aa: CASSPQGQGLYYTF
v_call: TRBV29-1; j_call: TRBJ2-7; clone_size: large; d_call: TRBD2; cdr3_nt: TGCAGCGTTCGAGACTCTAGCGGACGTACCTACGAGCAGTACTTC; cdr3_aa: CSVRDSSGRTYEQYF
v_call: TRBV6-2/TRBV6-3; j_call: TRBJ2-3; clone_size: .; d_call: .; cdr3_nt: TGTGCCAGCAGTTATGTCCGGGGATCCACAGATACGCAGTATTTT; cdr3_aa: CASSYVRGSTDTQYF
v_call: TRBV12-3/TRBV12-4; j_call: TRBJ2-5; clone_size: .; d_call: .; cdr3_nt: TGTGCCACCGGGACTCTGGCAGGGGAGACCCAGTACTTC; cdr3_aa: CATGTLAGETQYF
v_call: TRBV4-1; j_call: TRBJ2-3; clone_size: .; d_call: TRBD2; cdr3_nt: TGCGCCAGCAGCCCCCGAGCTAGCGGGGGGGCCACAGATACGCAGTATTTT; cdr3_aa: CASSPRASGGATDTQYF
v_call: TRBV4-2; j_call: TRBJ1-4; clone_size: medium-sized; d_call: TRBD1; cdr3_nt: TGTGCCAGCAGCCAAAACCCGGGACAGGGGAGTGAAAAACTGTTTTTT; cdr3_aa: CASSQNPGQGSEKLFF
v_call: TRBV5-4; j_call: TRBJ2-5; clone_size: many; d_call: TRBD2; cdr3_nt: TGTGCCAGCAGCCACGGTCTAGCGGGAGTCTCGGGTCGGACCCAGTACTTC; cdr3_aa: CASSHGLAGVSGRTQYF
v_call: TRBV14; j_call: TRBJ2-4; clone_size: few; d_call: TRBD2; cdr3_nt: TGTGCCAGCAGCCAACACGGGGGGGCCAAAAACATTCAGTACTTC; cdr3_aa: CASSQHGGAKNIQYF
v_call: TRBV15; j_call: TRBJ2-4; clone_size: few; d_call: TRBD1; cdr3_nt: TGTGCCACCAGCAGCGACGTACTCCGGGACAGATTCCTAGCCAAAAACATTCAGTACTTC; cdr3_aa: CATSSDVLRDRFLAKNIQYF
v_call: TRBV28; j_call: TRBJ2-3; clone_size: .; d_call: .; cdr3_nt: TGTGCCAGCAGTTTATGGGGTGGAGGCGGGTTCGGGGATACGCAGTATTTT; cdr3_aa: CASSLWGGGGFGDTQYF
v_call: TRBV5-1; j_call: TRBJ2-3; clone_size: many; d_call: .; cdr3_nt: TGCGCCAGCAGCTTGGACAGACGGGGCACAGATACGCAGTATTTT; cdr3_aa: CASSLDRRGTDTQYF
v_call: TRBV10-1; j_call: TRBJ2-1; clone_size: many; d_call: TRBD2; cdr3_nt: TGCGCCAGCAGCGCTAGCGGGACGGGTTACAATGAGCAGTTCTTC; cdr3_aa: CASSASGTGYNEQFF
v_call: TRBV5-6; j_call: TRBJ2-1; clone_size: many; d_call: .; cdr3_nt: TGTGCCAGCAGCTTAGTGAATCGCCGGAACAATGAGCAGTTCTTC; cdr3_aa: CASSLVNRRNNEQFF
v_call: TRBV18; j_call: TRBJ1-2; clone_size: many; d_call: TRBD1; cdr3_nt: TGTGCCAGCTCCTTCGGGACAGGGAACAACTATGGCTACACCTTC; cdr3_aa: CASSFGTGNNYGYTF
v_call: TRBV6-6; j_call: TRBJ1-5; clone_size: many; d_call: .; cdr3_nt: TGTGCCAGCAGGGGCAGCAATCAGCCCCAGCATTTT; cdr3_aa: CASRGSNQPQHF
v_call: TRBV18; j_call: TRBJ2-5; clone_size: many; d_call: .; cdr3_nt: TGTGCCAGCTCGACCGACAGCTTGGGGACCCAGTACTTC; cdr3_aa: CASSTDSLGTQYF
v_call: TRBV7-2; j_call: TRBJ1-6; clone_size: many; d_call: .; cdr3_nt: TGTGCCAGCAGCTTAGGGCCGGGATCACCCCTCCACTTT; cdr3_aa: CASSLGPGSPLHF
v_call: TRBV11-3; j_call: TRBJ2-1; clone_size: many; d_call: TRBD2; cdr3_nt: TGTGCCAGCAGCTTAGGACTAGCGGCCTACAATGAGCAGTTCTTC; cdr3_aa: CASSLGLAAYNEQFF
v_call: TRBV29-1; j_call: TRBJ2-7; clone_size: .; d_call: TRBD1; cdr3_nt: TGCAGCGTTGTAGGGACAGGTAGCTACGAGCAGTACTTC; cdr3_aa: CSVVGTGSYEQYF
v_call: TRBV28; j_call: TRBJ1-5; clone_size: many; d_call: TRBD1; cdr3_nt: TGTGCCAGCAGTTCCGCGACCGGGACAGGGGTTAGAGGTCAGCCCCAGCATTTT; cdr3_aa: CASSSATGTGVRGQPQHF
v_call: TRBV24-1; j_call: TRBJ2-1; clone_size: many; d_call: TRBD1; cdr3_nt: TGTGCCACCAGTGACCCGGGACAGGGGGTTCCTCTAGGCTCCTACAATGAGCAGTTCTTC; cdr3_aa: CATSDPGQGVPLGSYNEQFF
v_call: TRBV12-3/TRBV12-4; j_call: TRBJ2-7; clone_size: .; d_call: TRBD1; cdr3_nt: TGTGCCAGCAGTCCCAGGACAGGTATTGCTTCCTACGAGCAGTACTTC; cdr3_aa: CASSPRTGIASYEQYF
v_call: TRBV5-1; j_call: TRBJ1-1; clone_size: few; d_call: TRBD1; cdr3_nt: TGCGCCACCAAGACAGGGGCAAACACTGAAGCTTTCTTT; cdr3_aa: CATKTGANTEAFF
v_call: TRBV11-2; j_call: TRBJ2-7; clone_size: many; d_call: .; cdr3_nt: TGTGCCAGCAGCGGGAGCCTGTACGAGCAGTACTTC; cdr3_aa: CASSGSLYEQYF
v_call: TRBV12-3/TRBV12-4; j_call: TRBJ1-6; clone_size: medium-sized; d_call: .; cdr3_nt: TGTGCCAGCAGCCCCGGGGCAGGTTCACCCCTCCACTTT; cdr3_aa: CASSPGAGSPLHF